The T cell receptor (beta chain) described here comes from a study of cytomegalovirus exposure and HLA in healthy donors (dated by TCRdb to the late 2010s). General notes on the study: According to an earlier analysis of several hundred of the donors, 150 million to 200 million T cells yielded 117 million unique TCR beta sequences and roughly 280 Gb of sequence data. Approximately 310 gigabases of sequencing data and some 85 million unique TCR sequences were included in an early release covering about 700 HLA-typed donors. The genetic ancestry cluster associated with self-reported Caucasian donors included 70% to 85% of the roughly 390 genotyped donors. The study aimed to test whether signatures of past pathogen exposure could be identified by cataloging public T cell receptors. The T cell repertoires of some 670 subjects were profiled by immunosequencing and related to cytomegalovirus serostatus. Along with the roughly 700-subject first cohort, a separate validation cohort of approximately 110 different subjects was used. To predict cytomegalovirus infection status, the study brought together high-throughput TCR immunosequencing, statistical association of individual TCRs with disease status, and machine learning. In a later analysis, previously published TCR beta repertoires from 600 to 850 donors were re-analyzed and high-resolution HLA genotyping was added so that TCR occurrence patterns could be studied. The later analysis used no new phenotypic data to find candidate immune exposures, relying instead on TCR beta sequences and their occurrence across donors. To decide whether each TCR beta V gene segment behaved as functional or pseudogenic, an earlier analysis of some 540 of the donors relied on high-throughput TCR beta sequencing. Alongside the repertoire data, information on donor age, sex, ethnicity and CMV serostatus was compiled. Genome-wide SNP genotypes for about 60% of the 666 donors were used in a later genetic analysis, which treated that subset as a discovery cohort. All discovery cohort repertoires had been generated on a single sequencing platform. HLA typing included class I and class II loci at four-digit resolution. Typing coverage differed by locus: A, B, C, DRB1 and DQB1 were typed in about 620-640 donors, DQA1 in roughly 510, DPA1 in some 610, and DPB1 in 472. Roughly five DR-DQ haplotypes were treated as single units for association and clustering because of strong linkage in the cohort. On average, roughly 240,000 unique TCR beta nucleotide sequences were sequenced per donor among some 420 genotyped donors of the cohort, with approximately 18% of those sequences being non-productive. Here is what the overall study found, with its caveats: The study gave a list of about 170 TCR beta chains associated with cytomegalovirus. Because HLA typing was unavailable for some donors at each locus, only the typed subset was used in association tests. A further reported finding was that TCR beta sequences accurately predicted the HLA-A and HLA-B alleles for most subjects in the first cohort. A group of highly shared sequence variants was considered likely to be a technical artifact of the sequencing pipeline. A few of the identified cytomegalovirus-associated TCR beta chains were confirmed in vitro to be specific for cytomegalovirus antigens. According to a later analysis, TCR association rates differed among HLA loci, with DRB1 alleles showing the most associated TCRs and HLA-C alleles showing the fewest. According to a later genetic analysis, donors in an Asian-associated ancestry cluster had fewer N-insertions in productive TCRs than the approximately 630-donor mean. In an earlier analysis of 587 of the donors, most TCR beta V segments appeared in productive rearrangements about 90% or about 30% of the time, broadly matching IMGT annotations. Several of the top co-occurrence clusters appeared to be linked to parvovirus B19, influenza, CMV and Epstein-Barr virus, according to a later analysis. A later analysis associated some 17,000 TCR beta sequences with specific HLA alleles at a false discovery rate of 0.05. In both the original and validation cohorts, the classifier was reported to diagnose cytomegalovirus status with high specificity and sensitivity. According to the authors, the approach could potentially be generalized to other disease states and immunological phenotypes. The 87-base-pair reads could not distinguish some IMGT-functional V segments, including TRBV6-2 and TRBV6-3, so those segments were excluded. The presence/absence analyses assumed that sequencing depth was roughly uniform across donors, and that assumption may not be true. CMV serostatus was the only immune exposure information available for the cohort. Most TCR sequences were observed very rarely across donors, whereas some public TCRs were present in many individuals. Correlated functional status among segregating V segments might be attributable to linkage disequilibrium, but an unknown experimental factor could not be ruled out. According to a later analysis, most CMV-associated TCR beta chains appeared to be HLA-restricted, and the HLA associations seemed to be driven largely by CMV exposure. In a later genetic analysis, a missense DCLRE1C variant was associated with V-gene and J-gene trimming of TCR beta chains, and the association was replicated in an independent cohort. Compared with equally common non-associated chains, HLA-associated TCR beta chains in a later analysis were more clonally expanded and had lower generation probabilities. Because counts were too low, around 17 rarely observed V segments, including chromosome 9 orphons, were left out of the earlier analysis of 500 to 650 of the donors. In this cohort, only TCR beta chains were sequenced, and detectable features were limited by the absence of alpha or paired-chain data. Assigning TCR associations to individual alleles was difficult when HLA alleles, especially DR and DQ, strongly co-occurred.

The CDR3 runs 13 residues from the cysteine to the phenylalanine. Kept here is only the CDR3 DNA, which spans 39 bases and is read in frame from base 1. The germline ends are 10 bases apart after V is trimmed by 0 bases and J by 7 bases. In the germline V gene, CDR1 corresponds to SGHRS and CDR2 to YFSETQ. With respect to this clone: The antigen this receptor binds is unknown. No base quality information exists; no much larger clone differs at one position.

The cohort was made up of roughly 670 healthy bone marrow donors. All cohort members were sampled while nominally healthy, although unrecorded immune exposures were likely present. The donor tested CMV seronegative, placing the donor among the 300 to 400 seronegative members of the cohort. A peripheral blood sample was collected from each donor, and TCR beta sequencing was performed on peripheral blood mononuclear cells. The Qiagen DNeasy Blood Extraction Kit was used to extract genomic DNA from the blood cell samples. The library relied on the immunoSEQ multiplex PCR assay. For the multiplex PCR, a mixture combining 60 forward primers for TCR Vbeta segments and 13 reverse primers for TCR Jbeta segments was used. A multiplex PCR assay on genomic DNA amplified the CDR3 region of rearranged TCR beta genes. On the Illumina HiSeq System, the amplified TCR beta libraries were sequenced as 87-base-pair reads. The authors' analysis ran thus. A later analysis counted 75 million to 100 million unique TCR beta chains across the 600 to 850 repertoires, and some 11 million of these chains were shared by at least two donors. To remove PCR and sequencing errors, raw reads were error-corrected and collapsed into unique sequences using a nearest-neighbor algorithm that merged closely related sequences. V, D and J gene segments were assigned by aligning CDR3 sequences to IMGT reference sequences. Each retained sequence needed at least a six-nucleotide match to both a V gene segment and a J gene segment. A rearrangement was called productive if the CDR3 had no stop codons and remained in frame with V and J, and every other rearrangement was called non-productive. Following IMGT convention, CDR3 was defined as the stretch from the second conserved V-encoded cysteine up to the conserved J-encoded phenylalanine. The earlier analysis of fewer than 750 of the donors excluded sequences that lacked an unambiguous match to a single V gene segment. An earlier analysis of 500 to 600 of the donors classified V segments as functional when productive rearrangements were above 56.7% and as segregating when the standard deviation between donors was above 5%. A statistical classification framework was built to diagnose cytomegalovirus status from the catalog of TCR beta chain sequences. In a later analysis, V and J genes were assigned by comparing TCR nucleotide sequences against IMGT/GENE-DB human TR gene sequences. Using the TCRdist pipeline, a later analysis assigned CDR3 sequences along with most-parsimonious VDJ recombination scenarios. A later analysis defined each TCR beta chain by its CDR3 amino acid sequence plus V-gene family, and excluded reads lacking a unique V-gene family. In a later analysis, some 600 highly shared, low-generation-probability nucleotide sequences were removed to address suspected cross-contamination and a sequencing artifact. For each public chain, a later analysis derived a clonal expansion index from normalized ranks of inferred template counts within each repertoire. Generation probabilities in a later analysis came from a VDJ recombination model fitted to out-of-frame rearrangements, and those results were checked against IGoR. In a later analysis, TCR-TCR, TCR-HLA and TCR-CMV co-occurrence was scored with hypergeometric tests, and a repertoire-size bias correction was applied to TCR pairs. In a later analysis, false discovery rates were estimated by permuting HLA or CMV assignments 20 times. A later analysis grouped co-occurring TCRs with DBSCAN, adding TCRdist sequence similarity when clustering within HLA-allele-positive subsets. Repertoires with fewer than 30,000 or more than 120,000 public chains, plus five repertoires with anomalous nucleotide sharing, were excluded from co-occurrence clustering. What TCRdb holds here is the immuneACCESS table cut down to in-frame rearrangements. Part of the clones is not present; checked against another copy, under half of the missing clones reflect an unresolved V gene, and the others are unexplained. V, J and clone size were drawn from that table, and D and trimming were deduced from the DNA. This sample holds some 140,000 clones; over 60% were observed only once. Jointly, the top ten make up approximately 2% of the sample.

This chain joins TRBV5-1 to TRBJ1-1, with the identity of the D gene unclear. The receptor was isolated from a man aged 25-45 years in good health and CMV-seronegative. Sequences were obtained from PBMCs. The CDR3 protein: CASSLDVTGEAFF. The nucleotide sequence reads TGCGCCAGCAGCTTGGACGTGACGGGTGAAGCTTTCTTT.